Below, 14 T cell receptor beta chains from the same sample are listed, as sequenced in a study of blood T cells in healthy people across ages. Through a sample-barcoded 5' primer and a J-beta primer mix, a second PCR was run for 7 to 11 cycles. MiXCR, applied by TCRdb to the 5' RACE reads, yields one record per CDR3 protein. The sample carries 600,000 to 800,000 distinct CDR3 sequences, around 50% recorded once. The sample comprised blood. Receptor source: a woman of 80 years or more in good health.

The gene calls are TRBV15 and TRBJ1-2; tentative D call: TRBD1 (6 bases). Germline values: CDR1 LNHNV, CDR2 YYDKDF (reference sequence). The ends were cut back, 0 bases at V and 8 bases at J, with 19 bases in the middle. This CDR3 region has 16 residues. In nucleotides, the CDR3 is TGTGCCACCAGCAGAGATCGTCTCCTACAGGGCGGCGGCTACACCTTC. It translates to CATSRDRLLQGGGYTF.

The genes are TRBV7-2 and TRBJ2-5, with D perhaps TRBD2 (6 bases). V was trimmed by 3 bases and J by 7 bases, leaving 21 bases between them. There are 16 residues in the CDR3. Looked up from germline, CDR1 is SGHTA and CDR2 is FQGNSA. The CDR3 DNA sequence: TGTGCCAGCAGCTTCTCCTATTCTAGCGCCGGGGGGACCCAGTACTTC. Translation: CASSFSYSSAGGTQYF.

On this clonotype: A much larger clone sits a single nucleotide away, making a read error possible. V and J are TRBV20-1 and TRBJ2-1; the D gene could be TRBD1 or TRBD2 (5 bases each). The DNA end is a closer match to TRBJ2-7, so the J assignment may be wrong. Germline lookup yields CDR1 DFQATT and CDR2 SNEGSKA (reference sequence). The CDR3 is 13 residues long. The CDR3 DNA reads as TGCAGTGCTAGGGGGGTCTCCTACAATGAGCAGTACTTC. Its protein is CSARGVSYNEQYF.

The chain combines TRBV27 with TRBJ2-7, with a possible D match to TRBD1 (7 bases). Trimming shortened V by 6 bases and J by 2 bases, and 26 bases separated the two germline ends. Per the germline V gene, CDR1 is MNHEY and CDR2 is SMNVEV (reference sequence). This CDR3 is built from 18 residues. The CDR3 loop reads CASRPFEGASVLPYEQYF. Here the CDR3 DNA reads TGTGCCAGCAGACCCTTCGAGGGGGCTAGCGTATTACCCTACGAGCAGTACTTC.

The chain joins TRBV12-3 or TRBV12-4 to TRBJ1-5, with no clear D. Trimming removed 6 bases from V and 0 bases from J, with 9 bases in between. This CDR3 is 14 amino acids long. The CDR3 loop is CASSPDHSNQPQHF. The CDR3 coding sequence is TGTGCCAGCAGCCCCGACCATAGCAATCAGCCCCAGCATTTT.

This clonotype was detected a few times. The chain couples TRBV7-9 to TRBJ2-6, with unresolved D. The germline gives CDR1 SEHNR, CDR2 FQNEAQ (reference sequence). The V gene lost 4 bases and the J gene lost 18 bases, with 16 bases spanning the gap. The CDR3 is made up of 12 amino acids. The CDR3 region is CASSSTGWTKTF. The CDR3 nucleotides read TGTGCCAGCAGCTCCACTGGGTGGACGAAGACTTTC.

V is TRBV5-6 and J is TRBJ2-4, with TRBD1 identical over 12 bases. Trimming took 1 base from V and 6 from J; bases not matched to a gene: 8. The CDR3 consists of 17 residues. The V gene's germline CDR1 is SGHDT and CDR2 YYEEEE. CDR3 amino acids: CASSLKGQGAVGNIQYF. The CDR3 nucleotides are TGTGCCAGCAGCTTGAAGGGACAGGGGGCCGTCGGAAACATTCAGTACTTC.

This chain joins TRBV20-1 and TRBJ2-1, with TRBD1 as a possible D gene (6 bases). This CDR3 has 14 amino acids. V was clipped by 6 bases and J by 7 bases, with 19 bases between them. CDR1 and CDR2 from the germline V gene are DFQATT and SNEGSKA (reference sequence). CDR3 region: CSAEQARGSNEQFF. The CDR3 coding sequence is TGCAGTGCAGAACAGGCAAGGGGGTCTAATGAGCAGTTCTTC.

The rearrangement uses TRBV2 and TRBJ1-2; D not certain. V lost 7 bases, J lost 5 bases, and 14 bases lay in between. The length of the CDR3 is 13 residues. Germline values: CDR1 SNHLY, CDR2 FYNNEI. CDR3: CASKSEGLYGYTF. The DNA for the CDR3 is TGTGCCAGCAAGTCGGAGGGTCTTTATGGCTACACCTTC.

This clonotype was recorded a few times. The J gene is TRBJ2-3, the V gene TRBV5-1; 8 bases map to TRBD2. The germline CDR1 and CDR2 sequences are SGHRS and YFSETQ. V shed 1 base, J shed 5 bases, and the junction held 3 bases outside the gene matches. The CDR3 contains 14 residues. DNA of the CDR3: TGCGCCAGCAGCTTGCGGGAGGGCCAAGATACGCAGTATTTT. Translating gives CASSLREGQDTQYF.

This clonotype was counted only a few times. This chain connects TRBV12-3 or TRBV12-4 to TRBJ1-5; no reliable D call. The length of the CDR3 is 14 residues. The V end lost 5 bases, the J end lost 3 bases, and 11 bases lay between the germline ends. Here the CDR3 DNA reads TGTGCCAGCAGTCCAGGACTGATCAATCAGCCCCAGCATTTT. As protein: CASSPGLINQPQHF.

This clonotype was seen once. The chain employs TRBV25-1 and TRBJ2-7, with 9 nucleotides matching TRBD2. The CDR3 covers 15 residues. CDR1 is MGHDK and CDR2 is SYGVNS in the germline V gene. V trimming: 6 bases; J trimming: 2 bases; junction bases outside the gene matches: 8. The CDR3: CASSYPERGAYEQYF. CDR3 bases: TGTGCCAGCAGCTATCCCGAGCGGGGGGCCTACGAGCAGTACTTC.

This clonotype was seen repeatedly, ten times or more. The CDR3 DNA sequence: TGTGCCAGCAGTGACTCGTATAGCAATCAGCCCCAGCATTTT. Translated, it gives CASSDSYSNQPQHF. The J gene is TRBJ1-5, the V gene TRBV6-4; D is unresolved. Germline V gene lookup returns CDR1 MRHNA and CDR2 SNTAGT. The V gene lost 0 bases and the J gene lost 0 bases, with 3 bases spanning the gap. The CDR3 has 14 residues.

The chain carries TRBV29-1 and TRBJ2-7; TRBD1 matches at 8 bases. The CDR3 sequence is 15 residues long. V lost 5 bases and J lost 3; bases outside the gene matches: 12. CDR1 is SQVTM and CDR2 is ANQGSEA in the germline V gene. The CDR3 region is CSVITGGPLYYEQYF. CDR3 nucleotide sequence: TGCAGCGTTATAACAGGGGGACCCCTCTACTACGAGCAGTACTTC.